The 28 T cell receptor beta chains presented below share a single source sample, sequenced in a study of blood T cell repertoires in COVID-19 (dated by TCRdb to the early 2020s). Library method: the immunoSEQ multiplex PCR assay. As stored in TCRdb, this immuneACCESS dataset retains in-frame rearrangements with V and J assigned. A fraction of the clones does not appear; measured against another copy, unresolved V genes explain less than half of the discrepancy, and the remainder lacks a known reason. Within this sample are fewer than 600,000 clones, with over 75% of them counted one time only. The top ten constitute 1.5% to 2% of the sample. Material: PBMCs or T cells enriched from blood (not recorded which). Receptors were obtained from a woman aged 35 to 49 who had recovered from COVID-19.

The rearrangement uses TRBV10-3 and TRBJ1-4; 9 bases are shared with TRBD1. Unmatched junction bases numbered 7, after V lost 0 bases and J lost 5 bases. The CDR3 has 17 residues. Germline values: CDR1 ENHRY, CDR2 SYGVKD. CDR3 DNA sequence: TGTGCCATCAGTGAGTCCCCGGGACAGGGACGGAATGAAAAACTGTTTTTT. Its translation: CAISESPGQGRNEKLFF.

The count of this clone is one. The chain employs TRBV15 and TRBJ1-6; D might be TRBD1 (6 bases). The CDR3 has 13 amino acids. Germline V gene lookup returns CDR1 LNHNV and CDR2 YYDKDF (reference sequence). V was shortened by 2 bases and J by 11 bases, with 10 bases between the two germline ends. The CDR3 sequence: CATSRRTDTPLHF. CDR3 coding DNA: TGTGCCACCAGCAGAAGGACAGACACACCCCTCCACTTT.

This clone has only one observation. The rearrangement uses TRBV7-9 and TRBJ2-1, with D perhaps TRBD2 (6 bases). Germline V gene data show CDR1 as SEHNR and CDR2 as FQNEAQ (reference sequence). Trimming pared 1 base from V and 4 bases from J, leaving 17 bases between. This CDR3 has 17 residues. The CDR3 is CASSLVGRSGPYNEQFF. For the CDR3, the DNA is TGTGCCAGCAGCTTAGTTGGGAGGAGCGGGCCATACAATGAGCAGTTCTTC.

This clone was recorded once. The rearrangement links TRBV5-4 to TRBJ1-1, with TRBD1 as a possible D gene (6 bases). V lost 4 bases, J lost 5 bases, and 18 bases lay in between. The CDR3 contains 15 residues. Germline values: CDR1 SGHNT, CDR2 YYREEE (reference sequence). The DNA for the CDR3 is TGTGCCAGCAGCGCGCAACAGGGAGCGCGTACTGAAGCTTTCTTT. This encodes CASSAQQGARTEAFF. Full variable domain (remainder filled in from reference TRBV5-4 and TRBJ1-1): ETGVTQSPTHLIKTRGQQVTLRCSSQSGHNTVSWYQQALGQGPQFIFQYYREEENGRGNFPPRFSGLQFPNYSSELNVNALELDDSALYLCASSAQQGARTEAFFGQGTRLTVV.

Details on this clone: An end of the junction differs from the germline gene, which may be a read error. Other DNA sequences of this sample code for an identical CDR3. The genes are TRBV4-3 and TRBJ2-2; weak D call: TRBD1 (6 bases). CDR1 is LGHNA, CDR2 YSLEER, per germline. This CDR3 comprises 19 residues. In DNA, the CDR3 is TGCGCCAGCAGCCAGGTACATTGGACACCTAGACAGGACACCGGGGAGCTATTTTTT. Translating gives CASSQVHWTPRQDTGELFF.

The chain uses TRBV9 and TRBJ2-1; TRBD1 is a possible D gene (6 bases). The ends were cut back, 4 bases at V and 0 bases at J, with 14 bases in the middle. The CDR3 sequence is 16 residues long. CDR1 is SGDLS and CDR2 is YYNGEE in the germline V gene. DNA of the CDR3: TGTGCCAGCAGCCCTCGGACAGCAAGCTCCTACAATGAGCAGTTCTTC. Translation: CASSPRTASSYNEQFF.

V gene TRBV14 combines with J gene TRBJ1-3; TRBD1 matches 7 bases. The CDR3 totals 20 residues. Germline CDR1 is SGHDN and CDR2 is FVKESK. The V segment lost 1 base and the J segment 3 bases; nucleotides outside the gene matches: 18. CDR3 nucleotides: TGTGCCAGCAGCCAAGGAACCCGGGGGGGGGACAGAGAGTTTGGAAACACCATATATTTT. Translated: CASSQGTRGGDREFGNTIYF.

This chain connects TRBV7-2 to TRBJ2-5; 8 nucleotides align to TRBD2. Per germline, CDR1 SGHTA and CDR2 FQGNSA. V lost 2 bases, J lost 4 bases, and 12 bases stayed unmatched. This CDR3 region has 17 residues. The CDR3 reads CASSLSFGLAGRETQYF. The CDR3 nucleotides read TGTGCCAGCAGCTTATCGTTTGGACTAGCTGGTAGAGAGACCCAGTACTTC.

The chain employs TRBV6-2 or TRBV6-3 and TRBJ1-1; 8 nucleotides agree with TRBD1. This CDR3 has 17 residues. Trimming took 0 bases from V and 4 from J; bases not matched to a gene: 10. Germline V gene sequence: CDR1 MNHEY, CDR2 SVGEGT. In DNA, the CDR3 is TGTGCCAGCAGTTACTCGACGGCAGGGGGCATGAGCACTGAAGCTTTCTTT. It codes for CASSYSTAGGMSTEAFF.

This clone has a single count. The chain's CDR3 is CASSPEGDTEAFF. The CDR3 DNA sequence: TGTGCCAGCAGTCCCGAAGGGGACACTGAAGCTTTCTTT. This sequence joins TRBV2 and TRBJ1-1; perhaps TRBD1 as D (5 bases). The CDR3 consists of 13 residues. V was clipped by 5 bases and J by 3 bases, with 10 bases between them. The V gene's germline CDR1 is SNHLY and CDR2 FYNNEI.

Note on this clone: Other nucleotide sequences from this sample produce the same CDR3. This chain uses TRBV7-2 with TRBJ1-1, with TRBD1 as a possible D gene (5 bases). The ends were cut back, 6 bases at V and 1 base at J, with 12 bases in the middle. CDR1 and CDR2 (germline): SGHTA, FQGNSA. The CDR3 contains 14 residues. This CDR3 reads CASSLGHQNTEAFF. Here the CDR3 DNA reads TGTGCCAGCAGTCTGGGGCACCAGAACACTGAAGCTTTCTTT.

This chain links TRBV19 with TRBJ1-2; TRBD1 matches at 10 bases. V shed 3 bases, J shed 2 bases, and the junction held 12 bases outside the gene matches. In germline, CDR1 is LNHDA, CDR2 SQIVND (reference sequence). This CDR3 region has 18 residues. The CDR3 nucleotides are TGTGCCAGTAGTATGATGGGGACAGGGGCAACAAGGAACTATGGCTACACCTTC. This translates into CASSMMGTGATRNYGYTF.

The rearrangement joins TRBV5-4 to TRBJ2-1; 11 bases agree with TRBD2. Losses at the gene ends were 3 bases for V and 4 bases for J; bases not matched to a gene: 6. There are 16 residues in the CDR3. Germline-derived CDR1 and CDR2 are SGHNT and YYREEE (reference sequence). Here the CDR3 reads CASSSIAGGTYNEQFF. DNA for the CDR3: TGTGCCAGCAGCTCTATAGCGGGAGGGACATACAATGAGCAGTTCTTC.

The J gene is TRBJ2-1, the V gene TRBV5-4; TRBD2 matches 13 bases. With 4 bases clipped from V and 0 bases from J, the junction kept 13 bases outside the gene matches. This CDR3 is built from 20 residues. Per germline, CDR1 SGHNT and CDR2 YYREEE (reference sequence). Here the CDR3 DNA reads TGTGCCAGCAGCGTCTCCCTCGGGACTAGCGGGACCAGCTCCTACAATGAGCAGTTCTTC. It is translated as CASSVSLGTSGTSSYNEQFF.

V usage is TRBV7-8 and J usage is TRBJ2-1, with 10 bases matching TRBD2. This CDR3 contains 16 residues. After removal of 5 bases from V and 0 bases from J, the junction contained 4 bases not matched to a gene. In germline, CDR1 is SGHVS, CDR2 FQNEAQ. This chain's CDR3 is CASSTPSGSSYNEQFF. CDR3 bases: TGTGCCAGCAGCACCCCTAGCGGGAGCTCCTACAATGAGCAGTTCTTC.

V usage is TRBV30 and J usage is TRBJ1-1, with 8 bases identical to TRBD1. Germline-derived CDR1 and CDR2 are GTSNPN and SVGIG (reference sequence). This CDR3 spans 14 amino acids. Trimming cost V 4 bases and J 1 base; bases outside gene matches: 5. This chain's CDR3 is CAWNFGQGNTEAFF. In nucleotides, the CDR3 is TGTGCCTGGAATTTCGGACAGGGGAACACTGAAGCTTTCTTT.

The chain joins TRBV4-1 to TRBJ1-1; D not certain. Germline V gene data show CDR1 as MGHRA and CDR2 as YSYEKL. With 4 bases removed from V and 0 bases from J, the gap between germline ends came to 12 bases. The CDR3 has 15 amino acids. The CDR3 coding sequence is TGCGCCAGCAGCCTCGTTGAGGCCTTGAACACTGAAGCTTTCTTT. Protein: CASSLVEALNTEAFF.

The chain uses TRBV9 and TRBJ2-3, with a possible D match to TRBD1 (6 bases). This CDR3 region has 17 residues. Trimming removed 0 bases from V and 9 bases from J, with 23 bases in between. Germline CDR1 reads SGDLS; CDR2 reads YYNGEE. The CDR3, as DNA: TGTGCCAGCAGCGTAGAGGGGACACCGAGGACTGCGGCGACGCAGTATTTT. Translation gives CASSVEGTPRTAATQYF.

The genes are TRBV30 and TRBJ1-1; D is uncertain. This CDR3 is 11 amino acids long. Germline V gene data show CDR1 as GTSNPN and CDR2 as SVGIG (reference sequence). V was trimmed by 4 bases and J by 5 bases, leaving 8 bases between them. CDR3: CAWTVWTEAFF. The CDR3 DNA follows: TGTGCCTGGACAGTCTGGACTGAAGCTTTCTTT. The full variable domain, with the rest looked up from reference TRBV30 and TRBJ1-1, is SQTIHQWPATLVQPVGSPLSLECTVEGTSNPNLYWYRQAAGRGLQLLFYSVGIGQISSEVPQNLSASRPQDRQFILSSKKLLLSDSGFYLCAWTVWTEAFFGQGTRLTVV.

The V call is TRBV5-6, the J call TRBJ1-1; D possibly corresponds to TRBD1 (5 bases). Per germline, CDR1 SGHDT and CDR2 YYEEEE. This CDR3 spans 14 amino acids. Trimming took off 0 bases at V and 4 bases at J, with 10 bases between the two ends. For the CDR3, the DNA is TGTGCCAGCAGCTTGGACGGCAGGGCCACTGAAGCTTTCTTT. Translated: CASSLDGRATEAFF.

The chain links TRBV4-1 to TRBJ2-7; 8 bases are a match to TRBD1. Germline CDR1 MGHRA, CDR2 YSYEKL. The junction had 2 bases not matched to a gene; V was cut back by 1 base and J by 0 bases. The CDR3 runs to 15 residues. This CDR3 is CASSQGQGSSYEQYF. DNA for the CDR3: TGCGCCAGCAGCCAAGGACAGGGGAGCTCCTACGAGCAGTACTTC.

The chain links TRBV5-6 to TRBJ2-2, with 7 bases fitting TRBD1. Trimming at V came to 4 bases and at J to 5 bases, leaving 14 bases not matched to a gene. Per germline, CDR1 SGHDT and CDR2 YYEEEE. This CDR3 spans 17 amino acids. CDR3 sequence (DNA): TGTGCCAGCAGCCCACTGAAAGCAAGGGGGCGTACCGGGGAGCTGTTTTTT. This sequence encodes CASSPLKARGRTGELFF.

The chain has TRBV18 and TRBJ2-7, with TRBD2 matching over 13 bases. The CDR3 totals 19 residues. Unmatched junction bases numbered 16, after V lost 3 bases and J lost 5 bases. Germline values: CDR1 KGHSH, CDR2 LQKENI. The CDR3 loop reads CASSPRGGTSGTEGHEQYF. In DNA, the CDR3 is TGTGCCAGCTCACCCCGAGGAGGGACTAGCGGGACAGAAGGCCACGAGCAGTACTTC.

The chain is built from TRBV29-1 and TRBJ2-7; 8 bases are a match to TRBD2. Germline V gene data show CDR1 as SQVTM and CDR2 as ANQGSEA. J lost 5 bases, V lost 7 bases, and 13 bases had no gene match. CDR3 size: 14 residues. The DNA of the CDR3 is TGCAGCGCCGGGGGGGCGGGAGCGGGCCACGAGCAGTACTTC. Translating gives CSAGGAGAGHEQYF.

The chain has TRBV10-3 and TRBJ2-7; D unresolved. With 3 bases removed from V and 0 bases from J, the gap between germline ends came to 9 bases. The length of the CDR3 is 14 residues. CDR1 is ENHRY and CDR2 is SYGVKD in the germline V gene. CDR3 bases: TGTGCCATCAGTGATCCGGTTGTCTCCTACGAGCAGTACTTC. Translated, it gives CAISDPVVSYEQYF.

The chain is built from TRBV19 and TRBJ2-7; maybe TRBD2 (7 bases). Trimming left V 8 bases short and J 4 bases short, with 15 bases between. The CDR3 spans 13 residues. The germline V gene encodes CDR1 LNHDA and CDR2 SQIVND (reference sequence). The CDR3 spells CASSEGGWYEQYF. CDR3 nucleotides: TGTGCCAGTTCCGAGGGGGGGTGGTACGAGCAGTACTTC. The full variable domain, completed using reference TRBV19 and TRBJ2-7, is DGGITQSPKYLFRKEGQNVTLSCEQNLNHDAMYWYRQDPGQGLRLIYYSQIVNDFQKGDIAEGYSVSREKKESFPLTVTSAQKNPTAFYLCASSEGGWYEQYFGPGTRLTVT.

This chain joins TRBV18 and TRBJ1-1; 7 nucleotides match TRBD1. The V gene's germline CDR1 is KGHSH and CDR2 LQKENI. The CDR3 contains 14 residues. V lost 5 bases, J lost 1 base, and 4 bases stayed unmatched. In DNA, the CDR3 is TGTGCCAGCTCATCCCGGGACAGGAACACTGAAGCTTTCTTT. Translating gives CASSSRDRNTEAFF.

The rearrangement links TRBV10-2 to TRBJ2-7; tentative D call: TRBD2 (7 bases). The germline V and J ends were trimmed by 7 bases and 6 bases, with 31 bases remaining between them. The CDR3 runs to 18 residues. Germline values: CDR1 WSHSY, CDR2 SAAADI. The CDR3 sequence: CASTGAYPLNREEFEQYF. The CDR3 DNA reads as TGCGCCAGCACAGGGGCTTACCCCTTAAATCGGGAGGAGTTCGAGCAGTACTTC.